This T cell receptor beta chain was obtained from a study of shared clonotypes between healthy human individuals. For the study at large: The plates for each donor numbered three CD4 naive, three CD4 memory, two CD8 naive and one CD8 memory. Study findings and constraints: Some clonotypes were shared by all four sorted-subset donors, while others were not shared. The non-shared ones had lower generation probabilities than the shared ones.

Under the authors' procedure: Junction-only sequences produced by ImmunoSEQ had no quality scores, so filtering differed. Only in-frame clones appear in the TCRdb table, and some are missing; sequencing was by immunoSEQ multiplex PCR. V and J calls plus clone size are reproduced from that table; the DNA served to infer D and trimming. The sample holds more than 2 million clones; 85% to 95% are singletons and the top ten take 0.1% to 0.15%. Comment on this clone: What it binds is not known.

This CDR3 comprises 15 residues. CDR1 MNHNY and CDR2 SVGAGI come from the germline V gene (reference sequence). V was shortened by 4 bases and J by 0 bases, with 12 bases between the two germline ends. The clonotype originates from a man younger than 35 in good health. V gene TRBV6-6 combines with J gene TRBJ1-2; tentatively, D is TRBD1 (6 bases). The sample taken for sequencing was naive CD4+ T cells sorted from blood. Documented subset: CD45RA+ positively selected. In DNA form, the CDR3 reads TGTGCCAGCAGTTTATCGGACAGACCTAACTATGGCTACACCTTC. Translation gives CASSLSDRPNYGYTF.